Below, one T cell receptor (beta chain) is given with its context. Its antigen is still unknown. This sample stems from a study of T cell responses to AZD1222 COVID-19 vaccine. Study results and caveats: There were mostly white British donors and more females than males, and clonal diversity was possibly underestimated. Only 5 or 6 individuals given AZD1222 were seropositive at baseline.

Clones were read by immunoSEQ multiplex PCR, and TCRdb kept only the in-frame ones, dropping some. The sample has some 150,000 clones. From germline, CDR1 is MNHEY and CDR2 SVGAGI. The J segment lost 7 bases and the V segment lost 6 bases, leaving 2 bases of the junction unmatched. The CDR3 covers 14 residues. The chain employs TRBV6-5 and TRBJ1-6; 11 bases line up with TRBD1. This TCR was recovered from an adult in good health. Sequenced input: peripheral blood. The CDR3 reads CASRGTGGNSPLHF. In nucleotides, the CDR3 is TGTGCCAGCAGGGGGACAGGGGGGAATTCACCCCTCCACTTT.